Detailed here is one T cell receptor (beta chain). Antigen: not known. Sequencing used immunoSEQ multiplex PCR; TCRdb keeps in-frame clones, though not all of them. The repertoire includes about 120,000 clones, 90% of them detected once, and approximately 0.17% sits in the top ten. The sample is drawn from a study of graft-versus-host responses after intestinal transplantation. The wider study: As for transplant type, recipients had multivisceral, liver-intestinal, or isolated intestinal grafts. All of the recipients had induction that used anti-thymocyte globulin, then tacrolimus and steroids for about 3 years. Study-level points and caveats: Analysis identified GvH clones in recipient marrow, with some appearing first in ileum or blood. GvH clone levels peaked in circulation, and this peak was associated with early post-transplant HvG declines.

V shed 6 bases and J shed 4 bases, with 16 bases lying between them. This CDR3 has 15 residues. CDR1 and CDR2 from the germline V gene are LNHDA and SQIVND (reference sequence). The sequencing used unstimulated CD4+ T cells sorted from spleen or lymph node cells, collected before intestinal transplant. This rearrangement joins TRBV19 to TRBJ2-4, with D possibly matching TRBD1 (6 bases). This TCR was recovered from a human donor who received an intestinal transplant. CDR3 sequence (DNA): TGTGCCAGTAGGGGGGCGGGCCGCGCGAAAAACATTCAGTACTTC. Encoded protein: CASRGAGRAKNIQYF.